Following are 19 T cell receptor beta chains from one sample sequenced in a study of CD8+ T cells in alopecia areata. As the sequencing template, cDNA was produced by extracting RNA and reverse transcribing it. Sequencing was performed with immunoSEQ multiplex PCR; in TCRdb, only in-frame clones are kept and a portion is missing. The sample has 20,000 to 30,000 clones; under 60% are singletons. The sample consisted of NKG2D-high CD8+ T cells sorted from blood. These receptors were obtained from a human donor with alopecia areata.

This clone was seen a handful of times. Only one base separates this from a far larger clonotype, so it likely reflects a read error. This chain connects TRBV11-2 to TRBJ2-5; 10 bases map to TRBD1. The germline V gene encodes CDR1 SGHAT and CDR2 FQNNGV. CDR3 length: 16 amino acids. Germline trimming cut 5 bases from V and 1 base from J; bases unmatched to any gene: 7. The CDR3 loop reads CASSPADRGGQETQYF. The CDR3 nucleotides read TGTGCCAGCAGCCCAGCGGACAGGGGGGGCCAAGAGACCCAGTACTTC.

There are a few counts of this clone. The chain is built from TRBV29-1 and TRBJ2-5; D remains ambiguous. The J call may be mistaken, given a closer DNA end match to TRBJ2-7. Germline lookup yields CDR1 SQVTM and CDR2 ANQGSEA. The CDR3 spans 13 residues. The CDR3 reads CSVVRQNHYEQYF. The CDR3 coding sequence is TGCAGCGTTGTACGGCAGAACCATTACGAGCAGTACTTC.

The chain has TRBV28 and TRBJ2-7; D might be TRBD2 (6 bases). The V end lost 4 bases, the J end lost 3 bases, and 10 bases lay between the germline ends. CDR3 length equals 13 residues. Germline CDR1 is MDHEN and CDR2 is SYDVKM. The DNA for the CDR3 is TGTGCCAGCAGTTCCCCGGACTACTACGAGCAGTACTTC. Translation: CASSSPDYYEQYF.

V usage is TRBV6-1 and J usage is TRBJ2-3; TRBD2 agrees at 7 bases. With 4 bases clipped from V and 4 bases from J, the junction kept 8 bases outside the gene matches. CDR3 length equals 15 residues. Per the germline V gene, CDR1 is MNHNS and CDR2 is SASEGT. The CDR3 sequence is CASSAYFGGADTQYF. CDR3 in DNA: TGTGCCAGCAGTGCGTACTTTGGGGGGGCAGATACGCAGTATTTT.

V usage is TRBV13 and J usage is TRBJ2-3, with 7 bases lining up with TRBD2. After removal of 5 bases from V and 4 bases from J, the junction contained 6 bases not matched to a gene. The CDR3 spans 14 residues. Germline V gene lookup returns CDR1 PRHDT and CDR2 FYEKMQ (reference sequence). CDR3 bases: TGTGCCAGCAGCGCAGGACTAGAGGCAGATACGCAGTATTTT. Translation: CASSAGLEADTQYF.

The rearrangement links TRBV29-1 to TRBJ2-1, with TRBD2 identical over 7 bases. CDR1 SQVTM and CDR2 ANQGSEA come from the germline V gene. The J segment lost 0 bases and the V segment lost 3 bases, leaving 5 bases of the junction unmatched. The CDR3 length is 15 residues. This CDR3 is CSVEIRGSSYNEQFF. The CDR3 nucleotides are TGCAGCGTTGAGATCCGCGGGAGCTCCTACAATGAGCAGTTCTTC.

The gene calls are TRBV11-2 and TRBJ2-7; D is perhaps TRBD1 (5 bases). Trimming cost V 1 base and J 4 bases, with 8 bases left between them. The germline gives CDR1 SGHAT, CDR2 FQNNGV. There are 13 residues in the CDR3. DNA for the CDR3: TGTGCCAGCAGCTTAGGGGGCCCATACGAGCAGTACTTC. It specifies CASSLGGPYEQYF.

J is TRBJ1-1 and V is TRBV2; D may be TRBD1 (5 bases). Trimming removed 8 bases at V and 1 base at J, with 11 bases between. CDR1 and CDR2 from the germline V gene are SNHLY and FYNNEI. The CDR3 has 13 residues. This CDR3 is CASSGGRNTEAFF. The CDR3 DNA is TGTGCCAGCTCGGGGGGACGGAACACTGAAGCTTTCTTT.

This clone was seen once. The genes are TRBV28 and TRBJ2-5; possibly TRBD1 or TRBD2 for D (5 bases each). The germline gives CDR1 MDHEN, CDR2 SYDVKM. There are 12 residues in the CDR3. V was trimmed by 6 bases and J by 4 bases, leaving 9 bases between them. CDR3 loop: CASRTGLETQYF. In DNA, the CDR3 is TGTGCCAGCAGAACGGGGCTAGAGACCCAGTACTTC.

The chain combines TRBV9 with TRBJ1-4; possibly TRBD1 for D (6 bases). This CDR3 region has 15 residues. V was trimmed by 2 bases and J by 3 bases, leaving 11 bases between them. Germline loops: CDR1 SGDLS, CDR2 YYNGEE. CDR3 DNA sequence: TGTGCCAGCAGCGTTAGGGGGAATCCTAATGAAAAACTGTTTTTT. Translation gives CASSVRGNPNEKLFF.

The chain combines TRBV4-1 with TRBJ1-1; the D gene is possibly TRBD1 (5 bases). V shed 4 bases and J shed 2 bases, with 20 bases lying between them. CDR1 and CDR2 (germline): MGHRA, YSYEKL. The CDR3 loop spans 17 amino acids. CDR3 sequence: CASSPTERGPDNTEAFF. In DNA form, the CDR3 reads TGCGCCAGCAGCCCTACGGAGAGGGGTCCCGACAACACTGAAGCTTTCTTT.

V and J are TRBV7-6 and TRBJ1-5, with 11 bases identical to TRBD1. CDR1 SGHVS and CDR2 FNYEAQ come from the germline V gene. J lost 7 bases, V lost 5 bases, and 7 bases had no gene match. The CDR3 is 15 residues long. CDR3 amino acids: CASSPGQGGYQPQHF. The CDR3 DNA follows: TGTGCCAGCAGCCCGGGACAGGGGGGGTACCAGCCCCAGCATTTT.

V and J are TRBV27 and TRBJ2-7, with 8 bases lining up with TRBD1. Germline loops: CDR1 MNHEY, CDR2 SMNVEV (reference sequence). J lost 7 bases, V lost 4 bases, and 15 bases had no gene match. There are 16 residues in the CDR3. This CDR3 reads CASSSLDRGKEGEQYF. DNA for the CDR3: TGTGCCAGCAGTTCCCTAGACAGGGGAAAAGAGGGGGAGCAGTACTTC.

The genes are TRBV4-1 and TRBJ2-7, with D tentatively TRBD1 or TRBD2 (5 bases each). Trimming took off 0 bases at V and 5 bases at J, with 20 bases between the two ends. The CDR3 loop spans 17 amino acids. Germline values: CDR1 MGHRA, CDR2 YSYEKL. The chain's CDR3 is CASSQDPPGAWTNEQYF. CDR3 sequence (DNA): TGCGCCAGCAGCCAAGATCCCCCCGGGGCCTGGACGAACGAGCAGTACTTC.

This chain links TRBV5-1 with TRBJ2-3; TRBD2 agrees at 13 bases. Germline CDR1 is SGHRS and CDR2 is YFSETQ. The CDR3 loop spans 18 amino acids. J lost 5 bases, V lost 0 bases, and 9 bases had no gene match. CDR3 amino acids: CASSLVGLRTSGRDTQYF. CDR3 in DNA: TGCGCCAGCAGCTTGGTGGGGCTGAGGACTAGCGGGAGAGATACGCAGTATTTT.

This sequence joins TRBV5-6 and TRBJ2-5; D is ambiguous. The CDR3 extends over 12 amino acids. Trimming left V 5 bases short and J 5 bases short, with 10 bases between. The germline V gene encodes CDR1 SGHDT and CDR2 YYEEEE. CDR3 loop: CASRLLLETQYF. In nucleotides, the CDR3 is TGTGCCAGCAGACTTCTTCTGGAGACCCAGTACTTC.

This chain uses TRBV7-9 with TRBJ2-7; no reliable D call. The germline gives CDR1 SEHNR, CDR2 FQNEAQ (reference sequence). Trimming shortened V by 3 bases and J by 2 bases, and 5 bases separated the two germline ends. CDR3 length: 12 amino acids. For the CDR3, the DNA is TGTGCCAGCAGCTTCTCTCCCTACGAGCAGTACTTC. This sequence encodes CASSFSPYEQYF. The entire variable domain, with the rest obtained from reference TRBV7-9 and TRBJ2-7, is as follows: DTGVSQNPRHKITKRGQNVTFRCDPISEHNRLYWYRQTLGQGPEFLTYFQNEAQLEKSRLLSDRFSAERPKGSFSTLEIQRTEQGDSAMYLCASSFSPYEQYFGPGTRLTVT.

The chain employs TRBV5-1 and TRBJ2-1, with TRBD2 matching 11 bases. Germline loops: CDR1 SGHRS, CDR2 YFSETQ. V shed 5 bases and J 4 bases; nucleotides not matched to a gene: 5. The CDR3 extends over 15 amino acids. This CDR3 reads CASRHLAGGYNEQFF. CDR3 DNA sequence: TGCGCCAGCAGACACCTAGCGGGAGGTTACAATGAGCAGTTCTTC. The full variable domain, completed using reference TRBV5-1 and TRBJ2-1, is KAGVTQTPRYLIKTRGQQVTLSCSPISGHRSVSWYQQTPGQGLQFLFEYFSETQRNKGNFPGRFSGRQFSNSRSEMNVSTLELGDSALYLCASRHLAGGYNEQFFGPGTRLTVL.

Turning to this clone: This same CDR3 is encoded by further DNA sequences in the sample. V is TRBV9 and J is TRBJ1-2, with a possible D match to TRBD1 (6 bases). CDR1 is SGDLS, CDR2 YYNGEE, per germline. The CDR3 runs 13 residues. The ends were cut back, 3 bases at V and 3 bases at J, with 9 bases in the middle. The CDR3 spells CASSDREDYGYTF. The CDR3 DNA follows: TGTGCCAGCAGCGACAGGGAGGACTATGGCTACACCTTC.